This T cell receptor (beta chain) was captured in a study of monozygotic twins with inflammatory bowel disease. About this clonotype: What it binds is unknown.

Findings of the study overall: Support was absent for any single strong signal or clonotype linked to IBD.

From the 5' RACE reads, TCRdb lists one entry per CDR3 protein and no DNA. The specimen's table records a few hundred thousand distinct CDR3 sequences. The CDR3 totals 13 residues. Germline CDR1 and CDR2: SGHDT and YYEEEE. The chain joins TRBV5-6 to TRBJ2-7; absent DNA, TCRdb's TRBD2 call cannot be checked. The sequenced sample consisted of blood. The sequence came from a human donor with ulcerative colitis or Crohn's disease, or a healthy co-twin of an affected twin (not recorded which). The CDR3 is CASSYASVYEQYF. Filled out from reference TRBV5-6 and TRBJ2-7, the complete variable domain reads DAGVTQSPTHLIKTRGQQVTLRCSPKSGHDTVSWYQQALGQGPQFIFQYYEEEERQRGNFPDRFSGHQFPNYSSELNVNALLLGDSALYLCASSYASVYEQYFGPGTRLTVT.